This is a list of T cell receptor beta chains from one sample in a study of cytomegalovirus exposure and HLA in healthy donors. Clones were sequenced by immunoSEQ multiplex PCR, and TCRdb holds only the in-frame ones, with some missing. The sample has around 140,000 clones, 73% seen once. Sequenced: PBMCs. The receptors were gathered from a young woman in good health and CMV-seronegative. Both conserved end residues are part of each CDR3. A D gene is named only where the DNA matches it firmly. Some rows have no size entry. The others give once, few or many, or a class for an expanded clone.

D gene	V gene	J gene	clone size	CDR3 protein	CDR3 DNA
.	TRBV9	TRBJ2-1	.	CASSLPPTSSYNEQFF	TGTGCCAGCAGTCTTCCTCCCACGAGCTCCTACAATGAGCAGTTCTTC
TRBD2	TRBV9	TRBJ2-1	.	CASSVLAGTNNEQFF	TGTGCCAGCAGCGTATTAGCGGGAACAAACAATGAGCAGTTCTTC
TRBD1	TRBV6-5	TRBJ2-3	.	CASSAGTVSTDTQYF	TGTGCCAGCAGTGCCGGGACAGTTAGCACAGATACGCAGTATTTT
TRBD1	TRBV28	TRBJ1-6	.	CASRAGGKNSPLHF	TGTGCCAGCAGGGCAGGGGGAAAGAATTCACCCCTCCACTTT
TRBD1	TRBV9	TRBJ2-4	few	CASSEGQLAKNIQYF	TGTGCCAGCAGCGAGGGACAGTTAGCCAAAAACATTCAGTACTTC
.	TRBV2	TRBJ1-3	.	CASSEADSVSGNTIYF	TGTGCCAGCAGTGAAGCCGACTCCGTCTCTGGAAACACCATATATTTT
TRBD2	TRBV25-1	TRBJ2-1	few	CASSEASGSWNEQFF	TGTGCCAGCAGTGAAGCTAGCGGGAGCTGGAATGAGCAGTTCTTC
.	TRBV15	TRBJ1-2	.	CATSRDLNYGYTF	TGTGCCACCAGCAGAGACCTTAACTATGGCTACACCTTC
TRBD2	TRBV2	TRBJ2-3	.	CASRTSGFRTDTQYF	TGTGCCAGTCGGACTAGCGGGTTTCGCACAGATACGCAGTATTTT
TRBD1	TRBV30	TRBJ1-4	.	CAWGLGVTGPNEKLFF	TGTGCCTGGGGCCTTGGGGTGACAGGGCCTAATGAAAAACTGTTTTTT
.	TRBV7-6	TRBJ2-1	.	CASSLRLAYNEQFF	TGTGCCAGCAGCTTAAGGCTAGCGTACAATGAGCAGTTCTTC
.	TRBV4-3	TRBJ2-5	once	CASSHPRGGETQYF	TGCGCCAGCAGCCATCCTAGGGGGGGGGAGACCCAGTACTTC
.	TRBV4-1	TRBJ2-3	.	CASSLRRGKGGTDTQYF	TGCGCCAGCAGTCTTAGGAGAGGGAAGGGGGGCACAGATACGCAGTATTTT
.	TRBV29-1	TRBJ1-2	once	CSVPGKSNYGYTF	TGCAGCGTTCCAGGGAAGTCGAACTATGGCTACACCTTC
.	TRBV5-1	TRBJ2-2	.	CASSPGTNTGELFF	TGCGCCAGCAGTCCGGGAACGAACACCGGGGAGCTGTTTTTT
TRBD1	TRBV9	TRBJ1-2	few	CASSAGQANYGYTF	TGTGCCAGCAGCGCGGGACAGGCTAACTATGGCTACACCTTC
TRBD2	TRBV7-2	TRBJ2-7	.	CASSLMGGGYEQYF	TGTGCCAGCAGCTTAATGGGGGGAGGGTACGAGCAGTACTTC
.	TRBV5-1	TRBJ1-5	.	CASAAGDSNQPQHF	TGCGCCAGCGCCGCGGGGGATAGCAATCAGCCCCAGCATTTT
TRBD2	TRBV30	TRBJ2-1	.	CACRTRGLLFF	TGTGCCTGCCGGACTAGGGGTCTTCTGTTCTTC
.	TRBV15	TRBJ2-2	.	CATSRDGKARELFF	TGTGCCACCAGCAGAGACGGGAAAGCCCGGGAGCTGTTTTTT
TRBD1	TRBV11-2	TRBJ1-3	.	CASSRTGPGNTIYF	TGTGCCAGCAGCCGGACAGGCCCTGGAAACACCATATATTTT
.	TRBV7-2	TRBJ2-5	.	CASSSLAQETQYF	TGTGCCAGCAGCTCTTTAGCGCAGGAGACCCAGTACTTC
TRBD1	TRBV19	TRBJ1-1	few	CASSRTGGAFF	TGTGCCAGTAGTAGAACAGGGGGGGCTTTCTTT
.	TRBV7-9	TRBJ1-2	once	CASSFEKGLGWGYTF	TGTGCCAGCAGCTTTGAAAAGGGACTGGGCTGGGGCTACACCTTC
TRBD1	TRBV7-3	TRBJ2-5	.	CASSLFSRQGRETQYF	TGTGCCAGCAGCTTATTTTCCCGACAGGGGAGAGAGACCCAGTACTTC
TRBD1	TRBV5-1	TRBJ1-2	.	CASSGKQGKESYGYTF	TGCGCCAGCAGCGGAAAACAGGGGAAAGAATCCTATGGCTACACCTTC
TRBD2	TRBV4-3	TRBJ2-4	.	CASSQETGEGNIQYF	TGCGCCAGCAGCCAAGAAACGGGGGAGGGAAACATTCAGTACTTC
.	TRBV27	TRBJ2-2	.	CASSGRGTWNTGELFF	TGTGCCAGTTCAGGGAGGGGGACATGGAACACCGGGGAGCTGTTTTTT
.	TRBV9	TRBJ2-1	.	CASSQRQYFYNEQFF	TGTGCCAGCAGCCAGAGACAGTACTTCTACAATGAGCAGTTCTTC
.	TRBV5-1	TRBJ1-1	.	CASSLVASFTEAFF	TGCGCCAGCAGCTTGGTGGCATCGTTCACTGAAGCTTTCTTT
.	TRBV15	TRBJ1-1	.	CATSRDFDRIEAFF	TGTGCCACCAGCAGAGATTTCGACAGGATTGAAGCTTTCTTT
TRBD1	TRBV11-2	TRBJ1-2	.	CASSPTGGISYTF	TGTGCCAGCAGCCCGACAGGGGGAATTAGCTACACCTTC